The rows below give T cell receptor beta chains drawn from one sample of a study of human T cells and chemical hapten exposure. MiXCR was run by TCRdb on the RACE reads, yielding one entry per CDR3 protein. Among about 30,000 distinct CDR3 sequences, around 5% were seen once, and the ten largest hold about 13%. The sequencing input was whole blood. These receptor sequences come from a human donor in good health. Some clones in this sample may be carry-over from other donors' samples. The CDR3 runs from the conserved cysteine through the conserved F or W. The order of the fields is J gene, V gene, CDR3 protein.

j_call: TRBJ1-1; v_call: TRBV20-1; cdr3_aa: CSARGEGAEAFF
j_call: TRBJ2-7; v_call: TRBV27; cdr3_aa: CASSEAGGLTEQYF
j_call: TRBJ2-5; v_call: TRBV5-5; cdr3_aa: CASTPRPGLEETQYF
j_call: TRBJ1-4; v_call: TRBV4-1; cdr3_aa: CASSPPAGPNEKLFF
j_call: TRBJ2-1; v_call: TRBV18; cdr3_aa: CASSPRQDSYNEQFF
j_call: TRBJ2-1; v_call: TRBV20-1; cdr3_aa: CSAEGSLAVFYNEQFF
j_call: TRBJ1-2; v_call: TRBV12-3/TRBV12-4; cdr3_aa: CASSFAGRGGTYGYTF
j_call: TRBJ2-1; v_call: TRBV6-5; cdr3_aa: CASRLDSGPYNEQFF
j_call: TRBJ2-7; v_call: TRBV5-4; cdr3_aa: CASSIDGFGAYEQYF
j_call: TRBJ1-2; v_call: TRBV10-3; cdr3_aa: CAISDPMRLTGPASYTF
j_call: TRBJ1-5; v_call: TRBV19; cdr3_aa: CASSPNNRGSDQPQHF
j_call: TRBJ1-1; v_call: TRBV29-1; cdr3_aa: CSVHPGPSGTEAFF
j_call: TRBJ2-5; v_call: TRBV29-1; cdr3_aa: CSVDRRRGQETQYF
j_call: TRBJ1-6; v_call: TRBV4-1; cdr3_aa: CASSSPIPDSPLHF
j_call: TRBJ1-1; v_call: TRBV30; cdr3_aa: CAWSGSNTGANTEAFF
j_call: TRBJ2-3; v_call: TRBV5-1; cdr3_aa: CASSFGDPTDTQYF
j_call: TRBJ2-7; v_call: TRBV6-1; cdr3_aa: CASTPRADTYEQYF
j_call: TRBJ1-5; v_call: TRBV12-3/TRBV12-4; cdr3_aa: CASSLEAGNQPQHF
j_call: TRBJ1-5; v_call: TRBV5-6; cdr3_aa: CASSPGQGLGQPQHF
j_call: TRBJ1-2; v_call: TRBV6-1; cdr3_aa: CASSAAKNYGYTF
j_call: TRBJ2-2; v_call: TRBV6-4; cdr3_aa: CASSDSTTGELFF
j_call: TRBJ1-3; v_call: TRBV3-1; cdr3_aa: CASSLRIGAAPRNTIYF
j_call: TRBJ2-5; v_call: TRBV6-5; cdr3_aa: CASSYSSGTQETQYF
j_call: TRBJ1-2; v_call: TRBV7-2; cdr3_aa: CASSLGGQGRYTF
j_call: TRBJ2-4; v_call: TRBV9; cdr3_aa: CASSVEGREKNIQYF
j_call: TRBJ2-7; v_call: TRBV6-5; cdr3_aa: CASSYSRFSGSTYEQYF
j_call: TRBJ1-6; v_call: TRBV6-5; cdr3_aa: CASKEAYGIINSPLHF
j_call: TRBJ1-3; v_call: TRBV6-6; cdr3_aa: CASRTDTQGGNTIYF
j_call: TRBJ1-5; v_call: TRBV18; cdr3_aa: CASSRRQGDQPQHF
j_call: TRBJ1-4; v_call: TRBV7-9; cdr3_aa: CASSRRGGDSNEKLFF
j_call: TRBJ1-2; v_call: TRBV29-1; cdr3_aa: CSADRGQGYGSGYTF
j_call: TRBJ2-2; v_call: TRBV11-3; cdr3_aa: CASSLQGLVNTGELFF
j_call: TRBJ2-7; v_call: TRBV21-1; cdr3_aa: CASSTYCGTVGEQYF
j_call: TRBJ2-7; v_call: TRBV5-1; cdr3_aa: CASSFSGSNYEQYF
j_call: TRBJ2-7; v_call: TRBV14; cdr3_aa: CASSPRVESYEQYF
j_call: TRBJ2-1; v_call: TRBV21-1; cdr3_aa: CASSSGTGTSGYNEQFF
j_call: TRBJ2-7; v_call: TRBV5-1; cdr3_aa: CASSPVAGTPMQYF
j_call: TRBJ2-7; v_call: TRBV4-3; cdr3_aa: CASSQDKDSSYEQYF
j_call: TRBJ2-3; v_call: TRBV7-2; cdr3_aa: CASSSNRGDTQYF
j_call: TRBJ2-3; v_call: TRBV12-3/TRBV12-4; cdr3_aa: CASSFGRGAITDTQYF
j_call: TRBJ2-2; v_call: TRBV7-9; cdr3_aa: CASSRDSPNTGELFF
j_call: TRBJ2-3; v_call: TRBV20-1; cdr3_aa: CSALLAGGANTQYF
j_call: TRBJ1-1; v_call: TRBV3-1; cdr3_aa: CASSQLQGNTEAFF
j_call: TRBJ2-3; v_call: TRBV6-1; cdr3_aa: CASSRQVTDTQYF
j_call: TRBJ1-5; v_call: TRBV20-1; cdr3_aa: CSASQSGFNQPQHF
j_call: TRBJ1-1; v_call: TRBV5-6; cdr3_aa: CASSLEGRQGAEDTEAFF
j_call: TRBJ2-3; v_call: TRBV28; cdr3_aa: CASRSGGLTDTQYF
j_call: TRBJ2-3; v_call: TRBV27; cdr3_aa: CASSFSWNTDTQYF
j_call: TRBJ2-1; v_call: TRBV5-4; cdr3_aa: CASSLGAGGISYNEQFF